A selection of T cell receptor beta chains follows, all from one sample in a study of molecular identifiers for immune sequencing clone quantification. TCRdb independently ran MiXCR on the PCR reads; one entry per CDR3 protein. The sample contains about half a million distinct CDR3 sequences, 25% of which appear only once. Sequenced material: naive CD8+ T cells from blood, with Jurkat cell RNA spiked in. These receptors were obtained from a human donor in good health. Some libraries in this study had Jurkat cell RNA spiked in. The CDR3 runs from the conserved cysteine through the conserved F or W.

j_call cdr3_length v_call cdr3_aa
TRBJ2-7 15 TRBV4-2 CASSQEVHGVPEQYF
TRBJ2-7 15 TRBV18 CASSARDRVINEQYF
TRBJ2-7 14 TRBV7-9 CASSFISHPYEQYF
TRBJ1-5 18 TRBV6-5 CASSYSSPTRDRNQPQHF
TRBJ2-5 15 TRBV12-3/TRBV12-4 CTSSLLTSGQETQYF
TRBJ2-3 18 TRBV12-3/TRBV12-4 CASILSLGYPLSTDTQYF
TRBJ1-1 15 TRBV2 CASSEISGPGSEAFF
TRBJ2-2 14 TRBV6-5 CASSYGIYTGELFF
TRBJ1-2 16 TRBV20-1 CSARDLTGHLYYGYTF
TRBJ2-5 15 TRBV27 CASSLSGHPQETQYF
TRBJ2-5 16 TRBV7-3 CASSLGPALDQETQYF
TRBJ2-1 15 TRBV5-1 CASRPTGFSYNEQLF
TRBJ1-3 14 TRBV20-1 CSAKQGWSGNTIYF
TRBJ1-1 16 TRBV5-6 CASSLVRQGSNTEAFF
TRBJ2-7 15 TRBV6-5 CASSYWSGGTYEQYF
TRBJ1-1 14 TRBV9 CASSVSQGSTEAFF
TRBJ2-7 14 TRBV6-2/TRBV6-3 CASSYQGPTYEQYF
TRBJ2-3 15 TRBV30 CAWQLAGGPADTQYF
TRBJ2-6 14 TRBV2 CASSERPGANVLTF
TRBJ2-3 14 TRBV28 CASSSGVSTDTQYF
TRBJ2-2 16 TRBV4-1 CASSPGGFPNTGELFF
TRBJ2-1 14 TRBV12-3/TRBV12-4 CASGFPVTPNEQFF
TRBJ1-2 12 TRBV20-1 CSAGAGNYGYTF
TRBJ2-2 13 TRBV30 CAWSGANTGELFF
TRBJ2-7 15 TRBV7-2 CASSLVGGETYEQYF
TRBJ2-1 14 TRBV7-9 CASNFVRGAGEQFF
TRBJ2-7 16 TRBV6-5 CASSYNADHTLYEQCF
TRBJ1-5 15 TRBV11-2 CASSLVVVHNQPQHF
TRBJ1-1 16 TRBV6-2/TRBV6-3 CASSYALNRGGTEAFF